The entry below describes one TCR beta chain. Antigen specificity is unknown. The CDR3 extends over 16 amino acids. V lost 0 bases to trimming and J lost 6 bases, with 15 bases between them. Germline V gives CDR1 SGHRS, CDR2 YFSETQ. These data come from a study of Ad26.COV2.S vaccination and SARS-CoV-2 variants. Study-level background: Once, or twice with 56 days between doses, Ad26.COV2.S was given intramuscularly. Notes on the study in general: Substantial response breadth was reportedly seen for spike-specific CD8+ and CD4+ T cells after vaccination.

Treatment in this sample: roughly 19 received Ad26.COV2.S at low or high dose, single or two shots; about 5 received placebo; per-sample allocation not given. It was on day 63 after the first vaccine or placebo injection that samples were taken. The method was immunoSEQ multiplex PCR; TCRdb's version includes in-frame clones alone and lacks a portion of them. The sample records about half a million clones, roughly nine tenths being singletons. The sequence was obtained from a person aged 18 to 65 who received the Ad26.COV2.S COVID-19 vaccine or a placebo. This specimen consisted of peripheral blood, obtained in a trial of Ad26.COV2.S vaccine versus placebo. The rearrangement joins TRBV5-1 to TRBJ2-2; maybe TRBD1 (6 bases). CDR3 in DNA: TGCGCCAGCAGCTTGGGTCCCCGAGGACAGTCCGGGGAGCTGTTTTTT. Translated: CASSLGPRGQSGELFF.